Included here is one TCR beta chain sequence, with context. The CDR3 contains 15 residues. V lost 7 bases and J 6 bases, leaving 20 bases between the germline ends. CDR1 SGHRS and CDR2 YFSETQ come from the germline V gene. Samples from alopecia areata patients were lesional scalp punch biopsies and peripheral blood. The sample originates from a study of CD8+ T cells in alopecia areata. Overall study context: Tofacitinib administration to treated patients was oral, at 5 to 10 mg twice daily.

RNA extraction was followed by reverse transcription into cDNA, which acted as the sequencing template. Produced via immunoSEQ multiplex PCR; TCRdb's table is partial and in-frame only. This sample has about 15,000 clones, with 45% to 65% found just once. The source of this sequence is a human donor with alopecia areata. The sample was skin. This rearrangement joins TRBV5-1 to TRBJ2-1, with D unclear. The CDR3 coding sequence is TGCGCCAGCTGCTATTTTTTAAGAGGCGGCAATGAGCAGTTCTTC. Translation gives CASCYFLRGGNEQFF.